This entry features one T cell receptor beta chain sequence. Per the authors' pipeline: By means of reference gene primer amplification, nucleated cell counts were estimated. Clones were sequenced by immunoSEQ multiplex PCR, and TCRdb holds only the in-frame ones, with some missing. The DNA was the basis for D and trimming; V, J and clone size are from that table. There are around 200,000 clones in the sample; around nine tenths occur only once, and 2.5% to 3.5% lies in the top ten. This sample was included in a study of blood T cell repertoires in COVID-19. Background on the study: Some COVID-19 samples were acute and others convalescent; all came from the United States, Italy and Spain. The analysed material was cDNA or gDNA that came from T cells, B-cell-depleted T cells, or PBMCs.

V dropped 3 bases and J dropped 7; count of bases not matched to a gene: 6. Germline CDR1 and CDR2: SGHAT and FQNNGV. The CDR3 totals 15 residues. The sequenced sample consisted of peripheral blood. The TCR originated in a man aged 40-49 years with active or convalescent COVID-19. The chain employs TRBV11-2 and TRBJ2-2; 9 bases align to TRBD1. This chain's CDR3 is CASSFGTGSGGELFF. CDR3 nucleotides: TGTGCCAGCAGCTTTGGGACAGGGTCGGGCGGGGAGCTGTTTTTT.